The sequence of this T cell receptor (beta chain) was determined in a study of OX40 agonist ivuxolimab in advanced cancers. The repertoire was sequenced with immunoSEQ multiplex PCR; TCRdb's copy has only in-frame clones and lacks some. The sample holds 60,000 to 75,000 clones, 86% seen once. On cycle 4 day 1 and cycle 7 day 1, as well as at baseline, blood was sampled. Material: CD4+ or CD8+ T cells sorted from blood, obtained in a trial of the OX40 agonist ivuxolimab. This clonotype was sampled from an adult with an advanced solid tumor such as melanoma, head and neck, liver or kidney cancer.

CDR3 in amino acids: CASSSPGTFRAFF. Written as DNA, the CDR3 is TGTGCCAGCAGTTCCCCCGGGACTTTTCGGGCTTTCTTT. The rearrangement uses TRBV6-5 and TRBJ1-1; D may be TRBD1 (5 bases). The CDR3 is made up of 13 amino acids. Germline V lookup: CDR1 MNHEY, CDR2 SVGAGI. V was cut by 4 bases and J by 11 bases, with 17 bases left in between.